These 19 T cell receptor beta chains came from one sample sequenced in a study of CD4 T cells in relation to SARS-CoV-2 and coronaviruses. The unexposed donors gave CD4+ T cells in about 2010-2019, prior to COVID-19. Isolation of CD4+ T cells took place after about eleven days in culture. The data were produced by immunoSEQ multiplex PCR, yet TCRdb's version contains in-frame clones alone and is incomplete. The sample carries around 15,000 clones, 60% to 80% recorded once. No antigen has been assigned to these receptors. What was sequenced was CD4+ T cells from PBMCs, cultured in vitro. The receptor set was obtained from a human donor in good health.

The V and J genes are TRBV28 and TRBJ1-5; D not certain. Germline CDR1 reads MDHEN; CDR2 reads SYDVKM. V lost 1 base, J lost 5 bases, and 9 bases lay in between. The CDR3 has 14 amino acids. The CDR3 nucleotides are TGTGCCAGCAGTTTATCGATGGCCCATCAGCCCCAGCATTTT. Its protein is CASSLSMAHQPQHF.

The chain is built from TRBV28 and TRBJ2-5; 7 nucleotides agree with TRBD2. The CDR3 loop spans 13 amino acids. The V gene end was trimmed by 6 bases and the J gene end by 4 bases; junction bases not matched to a gene: 5. The germline gives CDR1 MDHEN, CDR2 SYDVKM. The CDR3, as DNA: TGTGCCAGCAGGGGAGGGAACGGAGAGACCCAGTACTTC. It translates to CASRGGNGETQYF.

This clone was observed a few times. The rearrangement links TRBV25-1 to TRBJ1-6; 7 positions agree with TRBD1. The CDR3 has 13 amino acids. Germline-derived CDR1 and CDR2 are MGHDK and SYGVNS. V shed 6 bases and J 5 bases; nucleotides not matched to a gene: 1. CDR3 bases: TGTGCCAGCAGAACAGGGGATAATTCACCCCTCCACTTT. It is translated as CASRTGDNSPLHF. Combining the CDR3 with reference TRBV25-1 and TRBJ1-6 gives the whole variable domain EADIYQTPRYLVIGTGKKITLECSQTMGHDKMYWYQQDPGMELHLIHYSYGVNSTEKGDLSSESTVSRIRTEHFPLTLESARPSHTSQYLCASRTGDNSPLHFGNGTRLTVT.

The V gene is TRBV9, the J gene TRBJ2-1; 11 bases map to TRBD2. CDR3 length: 15 amino acids. The germline gives CDR1 SGDLS, CDR2 YYNGEE. J lost 4 bases, V lost 4 bases, and 4 bases had no gene match. This chain's CDR3 is CASSPGLAEYNEQFF. The CDR3 DNA is TGTGCCAGCAGCCCGGGACTAGCGGAATACAATGAGCAGTTCTTC.

The genes are TRBV12-5 and TRBJ2-1; no clear D gene. Germline V lookup: CDR1 LGHNT, CDR2 FRNRAP. The CDR3 is made up of 11 amino acids. V lost 2 bases to trimming and J lost 5 bases, with 1 base between them. CDR3: CASGLNNEQFF. CDR3 bases: TGTGCTAGTGGTTTGAACAATGAGCAGTTCTTC.

The chain combines TRBV2 with TRBJ1-5; weak D call: TRBD1 (6 bases). The CDR3 covers 16 residues. The germline gives CDR1 SNHLY, CDR2 FYNNEI. V gave up 2 bases and J gave up 1 base, with 12 bases separating them. The CDR3 DNA is TGTGCCAGCAGTGAACGTGGGAGGGGGAGCAATCAGCCCCAGCATTTT. Protein: CASSERGRGSNQPQHF.

The chain employs TRBV10-3 and TRBJ2-1, with D possibly matching TRBD1 (5 bases). V dropped 4 bases and J dropped 9 bases, with 13 bases sitting between them. Germline V gene lookup returns CDR1 ENHRY and CDR2 SYGVKD. The CDR3 is made up of 13 amino acids. CDR3 residues: CAISGLPGLEQFF. The CDR3 region has the DNA TGTGCCATCAGTGGACTCCCAGGGCTTGAGCAGTTCTTC.

The chain carries TRBV29-1 and TRBJ1-1; no clear D. Between the trimmed V and J ends, which lost 7 bases and 0 bases, there was a span of 12 bases. Germline lookup yields CDR1 SQVTM and CDR2 ANQGSEA. This CDR3 contains 13 residues. The CDR3: CSAAGRLNTEAFF. As DNA, the CDR3 is TGCAGCGCCGCGGGCCGCCTGAACACTGAAGCTTTCTTT.

The chain carries TRBV27 and TRBJ2-1; D is tentatively TRBD1 or TRBD2 (5 bases each). The V end was cut by 6 bases, the J end by 1 base, with 19 bases between. Germline CDR1 reads MNHEY; CDR2 reads SMNVEV (reference sequence). The CDR3 totals 17 residues. Written as DNA, the CDR3 is TGTGCCAGCAGGGTTTCTCTACGGGGCAAATCCTACAATGAGCAGTTCTTC. This translates into CASRVSLRGKSYNEQFF.

The chain carries TRBV11-2 and TRBJ1-1; no reliable D call. Germline lookup yields CDR1 SGHAT and CDR2 FQNNGV. Deletions cut 0 bases from V and 6 bases from J, with 8 bases between. CDR3 size: 13 residues. The CDR3 loop is CASSLDPESEAFF. CDR3 coding DNA: TGTGCCAGCAGCTTAGATCCCGAATCTGAAGCTTTCTTT.

This clone was detected only once. The chain uses TRBV5-1 and TRBJ2-2, with D possibly being TRBD2 (5 bases). Germline CDR1 reads SGHRS; CDR2 reads YFSETQ. CDR3 length equals 16 residues. V was cut by 4 bases and J by 4 bases, with 17 bases left in between. This CDR3 reads CASSIGETDRTGELFF. CDR3 bases: TGCGCCAGCAGCATTGGGGAGACGGACCGCACCGGGGAGCTGTTTTTT.

CDR3 DNA: TGTGCCAGCAGTGGGGTCCTCCGGGAGGAGACCCAGTACTTC. The encoded protein is CASSGVLREETQYF. V is TRBV2 and J is TRBJ2-5, with D maybe TRBD2 (6 bases). Deletions cut 4 bases from V and 5 bases from J, with 14 bases between. The CDR3 length is 14 residues. CDR1 is SNHLY, CDR2 FYNNEI, per germline.

J is TRBJ1-1 and V is TRBV11-3, with D uncertain. The CDR3 length is 13 residues. The germline V gene encodes CDR1 SGHNT and CDR2 YENEEA. V dropped 2 bases and J dropped 1 base, with 5 bases sitting between them. In DNA, the CDR3 is TGTGCCAGCAGCTTACGGCCGAACACTGAAGCTTTCTTT. It is translated as CASSLRPNTEAFF. The complete variable domain, with remaining parts taken from reference TRBV11-3 and TRBJ1-1, reads EAGVVQSPRYKIIEKKQPVAFWCNPISGHNTLYWYLQNLGQGPELLIRYENEEAVDDSQLPKDRFSAERLKGVDSTLKIQPAELGDSAVYLCASSLRPNTEAFFGQGTRLTVV.

The chain recombines TRBV5-1 with TRBJ1-2; tentative D call: TRBD1 (5 bases). The CDR3 spans 15 residues. The germline gives CDR1 SGHRS, CDR2 YFSETQ. Trimming pared 5 bases from V and 8 bases from J, leaving 22 bases between. The DNA of the CDR3 is TGCGCCAGCAGGATCGGGACCCCCCTCGATCTGGGCTACACCTTC. This encodes CASRIGTPLDLGYTF.

The chain recombines TRBV18 with TRBJ2-3; no definite D call. The CDR3 covers 13 residues. Trimming left V 6 bases short and J 0 bases short, with 7 bases between. Germline CDR1 KGHSH, CDR2 LQKENI. Here the CDR3 DNA reads TGTGCCAGCTCCCTCCCTAGCACAGATACGCAGTATTTT. This encodes CASSLPSTDTQYF.

The table lists this clone with a count of one. This chain joins TRBV7-8 and TRBJ2-7; TRBD1 might be the D (7 bases). Germline values: CDR1 SGHVS, CDR2 FQNEAQ. This CDR3 spans 15 amino acids. V lost 1 base, J lost 2 bases, and 12 bases lay in between. This chain's CDR3 is CASSLDRGGPYEQYF. CDR3 nucleotide sequence: TGTGCCAGCAGCTTAGACAGGGGAGGTCCCTACGAGCAGTACTTC.

The chain has TRBV11-2 and TRBJ2-2; D possibly uses TRBD1 or TRBD2 (6 bases each). CDR3 length: 17 residues. Germline-derived CDR1 and CDR2 are SGHAT and FQNNGV. Deletions cut 3 bases from V and 2 bases from J, with 16 bases between. The CDR3: CASSLGGGPHNTGELFF. CDR3 in DNA: TGTGCCAGCAGCTTGGGGGGCGGTCCCCATAACACCGGGGAGCTGTTTTTT.

V is TRBV10-3 and J is TRBJ1-5, with TRBD1 as a possible D gene (5 bases). The germline gives CDR1 ENHRY, CDR2 SYGVKD. The CDR3 totals 16 residues. Trimming cost V 0 bases and J 6 bases, with 15 bases left between them. In DNA, the CDR3 is TGTGCCATCAGTGAGTCATGGAGGAGGAGGGGTCAGCCCCAGCATTTT. Translated: CAISESWRRRGQPQHF.

This clone was picked up one time. The chain combines TRBV6-1 with TRBJ2-3, with 12 bases identical to TRBD2. The CDR3 consists of 16 residues. Trimming at V came to 1 base and at J to 5 bases, leaving 4 bases not matched to a gene. Germline CDR1 is MNHNS and CDR2 is SASEGT. CDR3 sequence reads: CASSEGLAGVEDTQYF. As DNA, the CDR3 is TGTGCCAGCAGTGAAGGACTAGCGGGAGTAGAAGATACGCAGTATTTT.